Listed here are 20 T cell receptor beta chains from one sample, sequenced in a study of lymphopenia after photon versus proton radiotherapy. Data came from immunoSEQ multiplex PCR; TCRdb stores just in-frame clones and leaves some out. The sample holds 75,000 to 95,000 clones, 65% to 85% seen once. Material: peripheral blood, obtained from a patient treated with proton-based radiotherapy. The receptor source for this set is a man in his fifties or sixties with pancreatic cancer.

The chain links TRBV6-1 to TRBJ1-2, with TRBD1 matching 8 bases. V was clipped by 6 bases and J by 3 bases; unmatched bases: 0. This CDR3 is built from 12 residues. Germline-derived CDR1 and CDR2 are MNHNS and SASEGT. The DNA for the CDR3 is TGTGCCAGCAGGGACAGGGACTATGGCTACACCTTC. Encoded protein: CASRDRDYGYTF.

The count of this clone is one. The CDR3 spells CASSLAQGGGRGSGELFF. DNA for the CDR3: TGTGCCAGCAGCTTGGCCCAGGGGGGCGGGAGAGGATCCGGGGAGCTGTTTTTT. This chain uses TRBV5-8 with TRBJ2-2; D is possibly TRBD1 or TRBD2 (7 bases each). The CDR3 sequence is 18 residues long. The V gene lost 0 bases and the J gene lost 6 bases, with 21 bases spanning the gap. Looked up from germline, CDR1 is SGHTS and CDR2 is YDEGEE. The variable domain in full, completed from reference TRBV5-8 and TRBJ2-2, reads EAGVTQSPTHLIKTRGQQATLRCSPISGHTSVYWYQQALGLGLQFLLWYDEGEERNRGNFPPRFSGRQFPNYSSELNVNALELEDSALYLCASSLAQGGGRGSGELFFGEGSRLTVL.

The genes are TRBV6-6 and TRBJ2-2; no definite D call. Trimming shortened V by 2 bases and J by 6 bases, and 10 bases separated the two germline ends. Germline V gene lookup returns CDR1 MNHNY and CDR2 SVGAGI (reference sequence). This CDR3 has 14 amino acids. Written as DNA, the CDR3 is TGTGCCAGCAGTTACGGTCTGAGAGCCGGGGAGCTGTTTTTT. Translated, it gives CASSYGLRAGELFF.

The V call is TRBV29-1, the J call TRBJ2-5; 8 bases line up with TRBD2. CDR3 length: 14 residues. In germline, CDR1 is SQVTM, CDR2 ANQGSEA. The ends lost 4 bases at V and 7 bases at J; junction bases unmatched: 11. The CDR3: CSVGSGSPRRTQYF. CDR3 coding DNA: TGCAGCGTTGGGAGCGGGAGCCCGAGAAGGACCCAGTACTTC. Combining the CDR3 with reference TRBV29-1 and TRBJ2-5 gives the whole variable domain SAVISQKPSRDICQRGTSLTIQCQVDSQVTMMFWYRQQPGQSLTLIATANQGSEATYESGFVIDKFPISRPNLTFSTLTVSNMSPEDSSIYLCSVGSGSPRRTQYFGPGTRLLVL.

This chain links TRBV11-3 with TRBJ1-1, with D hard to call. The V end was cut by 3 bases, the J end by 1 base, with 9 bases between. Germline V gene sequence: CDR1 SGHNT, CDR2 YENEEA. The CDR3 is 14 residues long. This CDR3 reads CASSFSRSNTEAFF. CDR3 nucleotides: TGTGCCAGCAGCTTTTCAAGGTCGAACACTGAAGCTTTCTTT.

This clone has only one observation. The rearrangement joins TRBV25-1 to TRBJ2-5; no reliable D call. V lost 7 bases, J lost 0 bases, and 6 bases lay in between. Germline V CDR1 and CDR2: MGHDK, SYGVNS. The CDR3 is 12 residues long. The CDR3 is CASTGYQETQYF. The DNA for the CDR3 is TGTGCCAGCACGGGCTACCAAGAGACCCAGTACTTC. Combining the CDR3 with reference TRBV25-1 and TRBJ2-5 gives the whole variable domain EADIYQTPRYLVIGTGKKITLECSQTMGHDKMYWYQQDPGMELHLIHYSYGVNSTEKGDLSSESTVSRIRTEHFPLTLESARPSHTSQYLCASTGYQETQYFGPGTRLLVL.

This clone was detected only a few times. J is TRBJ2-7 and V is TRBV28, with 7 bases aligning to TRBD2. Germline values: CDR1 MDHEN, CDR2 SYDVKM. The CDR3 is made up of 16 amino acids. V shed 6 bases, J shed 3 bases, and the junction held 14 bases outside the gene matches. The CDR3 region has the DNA TGTGCCAGCAGCCAGAAAGGGCGGTCTAGCGGCTACGAGCAGTACTTC. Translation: CASSQKGRSSGYEQYF.

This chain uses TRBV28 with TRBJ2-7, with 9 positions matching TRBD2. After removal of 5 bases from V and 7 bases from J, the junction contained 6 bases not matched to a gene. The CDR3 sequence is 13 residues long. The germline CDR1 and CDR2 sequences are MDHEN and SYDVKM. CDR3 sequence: CASSAGLASEQYF. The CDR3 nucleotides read TGTGCCAGCAGTGCGGGACTAGCTTCTGAGCAGTACTTC.

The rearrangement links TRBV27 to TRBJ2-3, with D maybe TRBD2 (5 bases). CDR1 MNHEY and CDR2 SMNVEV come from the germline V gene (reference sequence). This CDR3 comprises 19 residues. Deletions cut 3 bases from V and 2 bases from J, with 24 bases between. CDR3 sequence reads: CASSFRTGFGRVVTDTQYF. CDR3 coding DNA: TGTGCCAGCAGTTTCCGGACTGGCTTCGGGCGGGTAGTCACAGATACGCAGTATTTT.

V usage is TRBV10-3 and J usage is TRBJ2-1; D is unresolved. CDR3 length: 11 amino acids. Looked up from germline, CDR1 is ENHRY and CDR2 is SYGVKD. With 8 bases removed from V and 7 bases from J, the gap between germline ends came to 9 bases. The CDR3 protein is CAIGSANEQFF. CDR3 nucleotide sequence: TGTGCCATCGGGTCGGCGAATGAGCAGTTCTTC.

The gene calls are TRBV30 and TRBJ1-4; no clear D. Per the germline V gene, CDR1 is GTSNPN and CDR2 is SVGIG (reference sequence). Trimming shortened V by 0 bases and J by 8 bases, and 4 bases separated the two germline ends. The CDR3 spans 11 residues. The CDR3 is CAWSVGEKLFF. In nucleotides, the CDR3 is TGTGCCTGGAGTGTTGGGGAAAAACTGTTTTTT.

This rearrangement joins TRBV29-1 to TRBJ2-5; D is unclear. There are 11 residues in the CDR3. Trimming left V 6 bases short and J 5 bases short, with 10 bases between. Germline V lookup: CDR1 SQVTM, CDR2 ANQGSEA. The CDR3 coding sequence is TGCAGCGTATCAGTAGGGGAGACCCAGTACTTC. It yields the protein CSVSVGETQYF.

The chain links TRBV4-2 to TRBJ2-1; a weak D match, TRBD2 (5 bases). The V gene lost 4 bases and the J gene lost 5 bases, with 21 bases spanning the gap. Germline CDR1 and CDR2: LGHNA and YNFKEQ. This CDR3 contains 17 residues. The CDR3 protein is CASSLRDGPPGNNEQFF. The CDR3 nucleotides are TGTGCCAGCAGCCTAAGAGATGGGCCTCCCGGGAACAATGAGCAGTTCTTC.

CDR3: CASRADRGGVVDGYTF. CDR3 DNA: TGTGCCAGCAGGGCCGACAGGGGTGGAGTGGTAGATGGCTACACCTTC. The chain carries TRBV27 and TRBJ1-2; 8 bases align to TRBD1. This CDR3 contains 16 residues. Germline assignment: CDR1 MNHEY and CDR2 SMNVEV (reference sequence). J was trimmed by 6 bases and V by 6 bases; bases with no gene match: 15.

Here the CDR3 reads CASSPTGQSGYTF. Here the CDR3 DNA reads TGTGCCAGCAGCCCGACAGGGCAGAGCGGCTACACCTTC. V is TRBV7-6 and J is TRBJ1-2; 7 positions match TRBD1. This CDR3 has 13 residues. Germline trimming cut 5 bases from V and 8 bases from J; bases unmatched to any gene: 8. CDR1 is SGHVS, CDR2 FNYEAQ, per germline.

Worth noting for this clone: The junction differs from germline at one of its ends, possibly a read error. DNA of the CDR3: TGTGCTAGCAGCTTACTCACAGGGAACACCGGGGAGCTGTTTTTT. It is translated as CASSLLTGNTGELFF. The chain uses TRBV7-7 and TRBJ2-2; a possible D gene is TRBD1 (5 bases). Germline values: CDR1 SSHAT, CDR2 FNYEAQ (reference sequence). CDR3 length: 15 residues.

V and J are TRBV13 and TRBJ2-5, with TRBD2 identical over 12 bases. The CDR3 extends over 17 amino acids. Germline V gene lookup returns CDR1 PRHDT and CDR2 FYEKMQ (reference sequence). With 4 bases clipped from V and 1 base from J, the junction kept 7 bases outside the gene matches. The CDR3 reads CASSSGTSGPSQETQYF. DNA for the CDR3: TGTGCCAGCAGCTCGGGGACTAGCGGGCCCTCCCAAGAGACCCAGTACTTC.

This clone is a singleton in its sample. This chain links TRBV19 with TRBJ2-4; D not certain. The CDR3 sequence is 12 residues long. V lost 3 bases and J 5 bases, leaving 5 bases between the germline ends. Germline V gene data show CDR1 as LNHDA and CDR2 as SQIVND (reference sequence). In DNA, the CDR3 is TGTGCCAGTAGTATCGTGGAAAACATTCAGTACTTC. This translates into CASSIVENIQYF. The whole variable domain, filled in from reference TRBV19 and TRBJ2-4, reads DGGITQSPKYLFRKEGQNVTLSCEQNLNHDAMYWYRQDPGQGLRLIYYSQIVNDFQKGDIAEGYSVSREKKESFPLTVTSAQKNPTAFYLCASSIVENIQYFGAGTRLSVL.

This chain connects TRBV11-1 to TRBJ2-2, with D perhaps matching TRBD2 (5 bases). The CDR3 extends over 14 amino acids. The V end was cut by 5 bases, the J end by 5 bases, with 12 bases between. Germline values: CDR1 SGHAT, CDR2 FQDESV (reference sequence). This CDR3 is CASSLGRRTGELFF. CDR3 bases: TGTGCCAGCAGCCTGGGTCGGAGGACCGGGGAGCTGTTTTTT.

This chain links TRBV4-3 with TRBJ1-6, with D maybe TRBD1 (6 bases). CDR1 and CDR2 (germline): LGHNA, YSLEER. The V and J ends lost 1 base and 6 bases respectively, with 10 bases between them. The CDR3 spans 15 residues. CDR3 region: CASSQVGGLNSPLHF. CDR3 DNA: TGCGCCAGCAGCCAAGTGGGGGGCCTTAATTCACCCCTCCACTTT.